Below are 19 T cell receptor beta chains sequenced from a single sample in a study of T cells in Graves' hyperthyroidism and ophthalmopathy. Researchers took RNA transcripts and amplified the TCR beta CDR3 regions from them. HTBI primers were employed in a first-round RT-PCR of the TCR CDR3. Each CDR3 protein is one row after TCRdb ran MiXCR on the multiplex PCR reads. The sample records 200,000 to 250,000 distinct CDR3 sequences, about a sixth being singletons. What was sequenced was blood. The receptors were sampled from a woman between 45 and 60 years old with Graves' hyperthyroidism.

The sample holds many counts of this clonotype. V is TRBV6-6 and J is TRBJ1-1; D is unclear. The germline CDR1 and CDR2 sequences are MNHNY and SVGAGI (reference sequence). V was cut by 0 bases and J by 4 bases, with 6 bases left in between. The CDR3 sequence is 13 residues long. The CDR3 region has the DNA TGTGCCAGCAGTTACTCTAGGGTCACTGAAGCTTTCTTT. Protein sequence: CASSYSRVTEAFF.

Only one count was recorded for this clonotype. The chain is built from TRBV10-1 and TRBJ1-1, with D possibly TRBD1 on 6 matching bases. V gave up 6 bases and J gave up 1 base, with 12 bases separating them. This CDR3 region has 14 residues. Germline V CDR1 and CDR2: WNHNN, SYGVQD (reference sequence). The CDR3 protein is CASRADRWNTEAFF. The CDR3 DNA is TGCGCCAGCAGGGCGGACAGATGGAACACTGAAGCTTTCTTT.

In this sample, this clonotype turned up many times. V and J are TRBV11-3 and TRBJ1-1; D uncertain. V was shortened by 7 bases and J by 4 bases, with 16 bases between the two germline ends. The CDR3 covers 14 residues. CDR1 and CDR2 (germline): SGHNT, YENEEA. The DNA for the CDR3 is TGTGCCAGCACCGAAAGTACCTGGGGCACTGAAGCTTTCTTT. Translation gives CASTESTWGTEAFF. The complete variable domain, with remaining parts taken from reference TRBV11-3 and TRBJ1-1, reads EAGVVQSPRYKIIEKKQPVAFWCNPISGHNTLYWYLQNLGQGPELLIRYENEEAVDDSQLPKDRFSAERLKGVDSTLKIQPAELGDSAVYLCASTESTWGTEAFFGQGTRLTVV.

A remark on this clonotype: A much larger clone differs from this one at a single base, so this may be a read error. This chain connects TRBV18 to TRBJ2-7, with a weak D call TRBD1 (6 bases). Per the germline V gene, CDR1 is KGHSH and CDR2 is LQKENI. The V end lost 6 bases, the J end lost 7 bases, and 16 bases lay between the germline ends. This CDR3 is built from 13 residues. The CDR3 nucleotides read TGTGCCAGCTCCCATGAAACAGGGAATGAGCAGTACTTC. This codes for CASSHETGNEQYF.

This clonotype was seen a few times. The chain combines TRBV28 with TRBJ1-2; weak D call: TRBD1 (6 bases). Trimming shortened V by 6 bases and J by 6 bases, and 17 bases separated the two germline ends. This CDR3 comprises 14 residues. Per the germline V gene, CDR1 is MDHEN and CDR2 is SYDVKM. CDR3 in amino acids: CASRELQGLNGYTF. The CDR3 DNA sequence: TGTGCCAGCAGGGAGCTACAGGGCCTGAATGGCTACACCTTC.

This sequence joins TRBV6-1 and TRBJ1-1; no firm D call. V was cut by 6 bases and J by 6 bases, with 11 bases left in between. The CDR3 consists of 12 residues. The germline V gene has CDR1 MNHNS and CDR2 SASEGT. The CDR3 DNA follows: TGTGCCAGCAGCCCCGCGTGGGCTGAAGCTTTCTTT. Protein sequence: CASSPAWAEAFF.

This chain links TRBV20-1 with TRBJ1-2; D perhaps matches TRBD1 (5 bases). The CDR3 extends over 14 amino acids. V was shortened by 1 base and J by 7 bases, with 16 bases between the two germline ends. Germline V gives CDR1 DFQATT, CDR2 SNEGSKA (reference sequence). CDR3 sequence: CSARVGDLRPGYTF. The DNA of the CDR3 is TGCAGTGCTAGAGTAGGGGACCTTCGACCTGGCTACACCTTC.

This clonotype was recorded many times. V is TRBV12-3 or TRBV12-4 and J is TRBJ1-1; TRBD1 might be the D (5 bases). V dropped 8 bases and J dropped 0 bases, with 13 bases sitting between them. The CDR3 spans 14 residues. CDR3 bases: TGTGCCAGCGGGGCAGGGAGTATGAACACTGAAGCTTTCTTT. Residues: CASGAGSMNTEAFF.

This clonotype was observed many times. The chain joins TRBV7-2 to TRBJ2-1; 7 bases are shared with TRBD2. CDR3 size: 13 residues. Trimming at V came to 5 bases and at J to 4 bases, leaving 2 bases not matched to a gene. Germline CDR1 is SGHTA and CDR2 is FQGNSA. The chain's CDR3 is CASSSGMYNEQFF. CDR3 DNA sequence: TGTGCCAGCAGCAGCGGGATGTACAATGAGCAGTTCTTC. Full variable domain (outside the CDR3, taken from reference TRBV7-2 and TRBJ2-1): GAGVSQSPSNKVTEKGKDVELRCDPISGHTALYWYRQSLGQGLEFLIYFQGNSAPDKSGLPSDRFSAERTGGSVSTLTIQRTQQEDSAVYLCASSSGMYNEQFFGPGTRLTVL.

As to this clonotype: A much more abundant neighbour one base away suggests this may be a read error. The chain is built from TRBV29-1 and TRBJ1-1; no clear D gene. Germline V lookup: CDR1 SQVTM, CDR2 ANQGSEA. The CDR3 is 11 residues long. DNA of the CDR3: TGCAGCGTTGTCTTCGTCACTGAAGCTCTCTTT. Protein sequence: CSVVFVTEALF.

This clonotype was detected many times. V and J are TRBV11-3 and TRBJ2-5, with no clear D. The CDR3 is 13 amino acids. Looked up from germline, CDR1 is SGHNT and CDR2 is YENEEA. Trimming left V 4 bases short and J 3 bases short, with 9 bases between. The CDR3 nucleotides are TGTGCCAGCAGCTCCACCCAAGAAGAGACCCAGTACTTC. Its protein is CASSSTQEETQYF.

CDR3 region: CASSEYGSLNEKLFF. The CDR3 coding sequence is TGTGCCAGCAGTGAATACGGCAGCCTTAATGAAAAACTGTTTTTT. The chain has TRBV25-1 and TRBJ1-4; no clear D gene. V gave up 0 bases and J gave up 4 bases, with 9 bases separating them. Germline-derived CDR1 and CDR2 are MGHDK and SYGVNS. The CDR3 is 15 residues long.

The chain is built from TRBV30 and TRBJ2-7; TRBD1 is a possible D gene (6 bases). This CDR3 is 11 amino acids long. Germline V gives CDR1 GTSNPN, CDR2 SVGIG (reference sequence). Trimming shortened V by 5 bases and J by 2 bases, and 7 bases separated the two germline ends. The CDR3 nucleotides read TGTGCCTGGGGACAGACCTACGAGCAGTACTTC. The encoded protein is CAWGQTYEQYF.

This chain connects TRBV6-1 to TRBJ2-7, with TRBD1 identical over 7 bases. In germline, CDR1 is MNHNS, CDR2 SASEGT. This CDR3 contains 15 residues. Trimming took 3 bases from V and 4 from J; bases not matched to a gene: 9. CDR3 nucleotides: TGTGCCAGCAGTGACCAGACAGGGCTAGGATACGAGCAGTACTTC. Its translation is CASSDQTGLGYEQYF.

This clonotype was counted at least ten times. This chain connects TRBV3-1 to TRBJ2-1; 9 positions match TRBD2. The CDR3 has 16 residues. V dropped 5 bases and J dropped 5; count of bases not matched to a gene: 10. Germline V gene sequence: CDR1 LGHDT, CDR2 YNNKEL (reference sequence). The chain's CDR3 is CASSTDRASGNNEQFF. The CDR3 DNA is TGTGCCAGCAGCACCGATCGGGCTAGCGGGAACAATGAGCAGTTCTTC.

This clonotype was seen ten or more times. The chain combines TRBV20-1 with TRBJ2-3; tentatively, D is TRBD2 (6 bases). Germline V gives CDR1 DFQATT, CDR2 SNEGSKA (reference sequence). The CDR3 covers 17 residues. V lost 5 bases to trimming and J lost 2 bases, with 23 bases between them. This CDR3 is CSAPHGLAGPTTDTQYF. The DNA of the CDR3 is TGCAGTGCTCCCCACGGCTTGGCGGGGCCAACCACAGATACGCAGTATTTT.

V and J are TRBV4-1 and TRBJ2-7; no definite D call. Germline V CDR1 and CDR2: MGHRA, YSYEKL. The CDR3 has 13 residues. Deletions cut 0 bases from V and 2 bases from J, with 5 bases between. As DNA, the CDR3 is TGCGCCAGCAGCCAAGATAAGGCCTACGAGCAGTACTTC. It specifies CASSQDKAYEQYF.

In this sample, this clonotype turned up many times. The chain couples TRBV20-1 to TRBJ2-5, with D possibly matching TRBD2 (5 bases). V was pared by 2 bases and J by 4 bases, with 8 bases between. Germline CDR1 and CDR2: DFQATT and SNEGSKA (reference sequence). There are 12 residues in the CDR3. CDR3 protein: CSARLAGETQYF. The CDR3 DNA sequence: TGCAGTGCTAGACTAGCAGGAGAGACCCAGTACTTC.

In this sample, this clonotype turned up many times. The chain recombines TRBV3-1 with TRBJ1-5; possible D gene TRBD1, 6 bases. V was shortened by 0 bases and J by 2 bases, with 14 bases between the two germline ends. Germline loops: CDR1 LGHDT, CDR2 YNNKEL (reference sequence). The CDR3 covers 17 residues. The CDR3 nucleotides are TGTGCCAGCAGCCAAGACCCCGCAGGGGTTGGCAATCAGCCCCAGCATTTT. Translating it yields CASSQDPAGVGNQPQHF.